These T cell receptor beta chains were read from a single sample in a study of T cell changes during pregnancy in multiple sclerosis. The table came from immunoSEQ multiplex PCR; TCRdb's copy has only in-frame clones and leaves some out. The data contain around 74,000 clones, 80% to 90% of them seen just once; the ten biggest clones take up about 3%. Material: peripheral blood, obtained before pregnancy. The receptors come from a female donor with multiple sclerosis, enrolled in a pregnancy study. The CDR3 runs from the conserved cysteine through the conserved F or W. Fields, in order: J gene, V gene, D gene, clone size, CDR3 DNA, CDR3 protein. D genes are given only for firm matches. Expanded clones are given a class, and other clones once, few, many or no size at all.

J: TRBJ2-1
V: TRBV5-1
D: TRBD1
size: -
DNA: TGCGCCAGCAGCTCGACACCTACAGGGGGCCGCTACAATGAGCAGTTCTTC
CDR3: CASSSTPTGGRYNEQFF

J: TRBJ2-1
V: TRBV6-6
D: TRBD2
size: -
DNA: TGTGCCAGCAGTAGGACTAGCGGGGGCCCCGACAATGAGCAGTTCTTC
CDR3: CASSRTSGGPDNEQFF

J: TRBJ1-1
V: TRBV30
D: -
size: -
DNA: TGTGCCTGGAGTGTACCGAACTACACTGAAGCTTTCTTT
CDR3: CAWSVPNYTEAFF

J: TRBJ1-5
V: TRBV6-5
D: -
size: -
DNA: TGTGCCAGCAGTCGTACAGGGTCTCGGAGTCAGCCCCAGCATTTT
CDR3: CASSRTGSRSQPQHF

J: TRBJ2-1
V: TRBV5-6
D: -
size: -
DNA: TGTGCCAGCAGCCCGACCTCAGGCAGTATACTCCGATACAATGAGCAGTTCTTC
CDR3: CASSPTSGSILRYNEQFF

J: TRBJ2-1
V: TRBV21-1
D: -
size: -
DNA: TGTGCCAGCAGCAAAGGTGACAGGGAAAACAATGAGCAGTTCTTC
CDR3: CASSKGDRENNEQFF

J: TRBJ1-5
V: TRBV7-2
D: TRBD1
size: -
DNA: TGTGCCAGCAGCTTACAGGGGGCCTGGAGCAATCAGCCCCAGCATTTT
CDR3: CASSLQGAWSNQPQHF

J: TRBJ2-1
V: TRBV14
D: TRBD2
size: -
DNA: TGTGCCAGCAGCCAAGATTTGGGCGGGGGGGCACCTTACAATGAGCAGTTCTTC
CDR3: CASSQDLGGGAPYNEQFF

J: TRBJ2-3
V: TRBV7-9
D: TRBD2
size: -
DNA: TGTGCCAGCAGCCTCGGGACTAGCGGGAGGGCCCGGATCACAGATACGCAGTATTTT
CDR3: CASSLGTSGRARITDTQYF

J: TRBJ1-2
V: TRBV27
D: -
size: -
DNA: TGTGCCAGCAGTACACAGGGACGTAGCTATGGCTACACCTTC
CDR3: CASSTQGRSYGYTF

J: TRBJ2-7
V: TRBV11-2
D: TRBD1
size: once
DNA: TGTGCCAGCAGCCGGCGGGGACAGGGAGACGAGCAGTACTTC
CDR3: CASSRRGQGDEQYF

J: TRBJ2-7
V: TRBV9
D: -
size: -
DNA: TGTGCCAGCAGCGTAGCATCAGGCTCCGAGCAGTACTTC
CDR3: CASSVASGSEQYF

J: TRBJ1-2
V: TRBV11-2
D: TRBD1
size: -
DNA: TGTGCCAGCAGCTACCTCCGCGGGACAGGGATTAACTCTGGCTACACCTTC
CDR3: CASSYLRGTGINSGYTF

J: TRBJ2-7
V: TRBV6-1
D: TRBD1
size: few
DNA: TGTGCCAGCACCAGGACAGGGGAGATCGAGCAGTACTTC
CDR3: CASTRTGEIEQYF

J: TRBJ1-2
V: TRBV30
D: -
size: few
DNA: TGTGCCTGGGGAGGTGGCTACACCTTC
CDR3: CAWGGGYTF

J: TRBJ1-1
V: TRBV6-5
D: -
size: medium-sized
DNA: TGTGCCAGCAGTTATAGGCAAGGAGGCACTGAAGCTTTCTTT
CDR3: CASSYRQGGTEAFF

J: TRBJ1-4
V: TRBV19
D: TRBD1
size: -
DNA: TGTGCCAGTAGTATTCAAGGACAGGGGCAGGGGCTGTTTTTT
CDR3: CASSIQGQGQGLFF

J: TRBJ2-2
V: TRBV7-7
D: -
size: once
DNA: TGTGCCAGCAGCCAGGGGCAGGTTCGCACCGGGGAGCTGTTTTTT
CDR3: CASSQGQVRTGELFF

J: TRBJ2-7
V: TRBV19
D: TRBD2
size: -
DNA: TGTGCCAGTAGTCCTCAAAAATCTAGCGGGAGGGCGAGGCGGTACGAGCAGTACTTC
CDR3: CASSPQKSSGRARRYEQYF

J: TRBJ1-4
V: TRBV5-1
D: -
size: -
DNA: TGCGCCAGCAGCTTCGGAACAGAGAATGAAAAACTGTTTTTT
CDR3: CASSFGTENEKLFF

J: TRBJ2-7
V: TRBV30
D: -
size: -
DNA: TGTGCCTGGAGTTCGGTCGGGAGTGCGCAGTACTTC
CDR3: CAWSSVGSAQYF

J: TRBJ2-7
V: TRBV7-2
D: -
size: -
DNA: TGTGCCAGCAGCGGGAGTGCACTATCCTACGAGCAGTACTTC
CDR3: CASSGSALSYEQYF

J: TRBJ2-7
V: TRBV9
D: -
size: -
DNA: TGTGCCAGCAGCGTAGGAGTCCTCTACGAGCAGTACTTC
CDR3: CASSVGVLYEQYF

J: TRBJ2-3
V: TRBV7-9
D: TRBD1
size: once
DNA: TGTGCCAGCAGCCTCCAGGGGGTTCGTGGAGATACGCAGTATTTT
CDR3: CASSLQGVRGDTQYF

J: TRBJ1-2
V: TRBV2
D: -
size: -
DNA: TGTGCCAGCAGTGAGAGGTGGGAGCCCACTTATGGCTACACCTTC
CDR3: CASSERWEPTYGYTF

J: TRBJ2-1
V: TRBV7-9
D: TRBD2
size: -
DNA: TGTGCCAGCAGCTTAGTAGCGGGGGGGCCTTTGAATGAGCAGTTCTTC
CDR3: CASSLVAGGPLNEQFF

J: TRBJ2-5
V: TRBV7-2
D: TRBD2
size: -
DNA: TGTGCCAGCAGCTTAGAACTAGCGGGAGGTGCAGAGACCCAGTACTTC
CDR3: CASSLELAGGAETQYF

J: TRBJ1-1
V: TRBV5-1
D: -
size: once
DNA: TGCGCCAGCAGCTTGGAGGGACAGAACACTGAAGCTTTCTTT
CDR3: CASSLEGQNTEAFF

J: TRBJ1-2
V: TRBV5-4
D: -
size: many
DNA: TGTGCCAGCAGCTCAACCGTCATGGAGGGCCCCTATGGCTACACCTTC
CDR3: CASSSTVMEGPYGYTF

J: TRBJ1-2
V: TRBV9
D: -
size: -
DNA: TGTGCCAGCAGCGTAGCAAGTTTCACAGGGATCCCTAACTATGGCTACACCTTC
CDR3: CASSVASFTGIPNYGYTF

J: TRBJ2-1
V: TRBV9
D: -
size: -
DNA: TGTGCCAGCAGCCCAGGGGGGAATGAGCAGTTCTTC
CDR3: CASSPGGNEQFF

J: TRBJ2-7
V: TRBV11-1
D: -
size: -
DNA: TGTGCCAGCAGCTTAGTTTACCAGGGGCTCCCAATCTACGAGCAGTACTTC
CDR3: CASSLVYQGLPIYEQYF

J: TRBJ1-1
V: TRBV18
D: -
size: -
DNA: TGTGCCAGCTCACCAGCGGGTTCAAACACTGAAGCTTTCTTT
CDR3: CASSPAGSNTEAFF

J: TRBJ1-2
V: TRBV5-6
D: -
size: few
DNA: TGTGCCAGCGGGGTATTTGACGGGAGCGAGGGCTATGGCTACACCTTC
CDR3: CASGVFDGSEGYGYTF

J: TRBJ2-1
V: TRBV19
D: TRBD1
size: -
DNA: TGTGCCAGTAGTCAAGGGACAGGGGTGTTCTCCTACAATGAGCAGTTCTTC
CDR3: CASSQGTGVFSYNEQFF

J: TRBJ1-5
V: TRBV5-1
D: -
size: -
DNA: TGCGCCAGCAGCATTGGACACGGGGGGGGAAATCAGCCCCAGCATTTT
CDR3: CASSIGHGGGNQPQHF

J: TRBJ2-5
V: TRBV13
D: -
size: -
DNA: TGTGCCAGCAGCTCTACCTTTAGAACAGGGAAAGAGACCCAGTACTTC
CDR3: CASSSTFRTGKETQYF

J: TRBJ2-1
V: TRBV6-5
D: -
size: -
DNA: TGTGCCAGCAGTTACGGACATATTAATGAGCAGTTCTTC
CDR3: CASSYGHINEQFF